These 20 T cell receptor beta chains originate from one sample sequenced in a study of siplizumab effects on memory and regulatory T cells. This table comes from immunoSEQ multiplex PCR, and its TCRdb copy is limited to in-frame clones, with some not included. This sample carries around 95,000 clones, more than 85% of them seen once, and the ten largest clones take 0.14% to 0.15%. Sequencing input: CD4+ T cells sorted from blood. These receptors came from a human donor in good health.

This clone was picked up a small number of times. V usage is TRBV7-6 and J usage is TRBJ1-1; D is uncertain. V lost 5 bases to trimming and J lost 1 base, with 8 bases between them. CDR3 length equals 13 residues. The germline gives CDR1 SGHVS, CDR2 FNYEAQ. As DNA, the CDR3 is TGTGCCAGCAGCCCATATGCGAACACTGAAGCTTTCTTT. Residues: CASSPYANTEAFF.

The rearrangement links TRBV5-4 to TRBJ1-2; no reliable D call. The germline V gene has CDR1 SGHNT and CDR2 YYREEE (reference sequence). The CDR3 contains 13 residues. The ends were cut back, 0 bases at V and 7 bases at J, with 10 bases in the middle. CDR3 sequence (DNA): TGTGCCAGCAGCTTGGCTTGGGTTCCTGGCTACACCTTC. Translating it yields CASSLAWVPGYTF.

The chain combines TRBV5-1 with TRBJ2-5; 8 bases agree with TRBD2. Germline loops: CDR1 SGHRS, CDR2 YFSETQ. CDR3 size: 15 residues. V was clipped by 0 bases and J by 7 bases; unmatched bases: 8. CDR3 nucleotides: TGCGCCAGCAGCTTGGAAACTAGCGGCCGGGGGACCCAGTACTTC. Its translation is CASSLETSGRGTQYF.

The V call is TRBV27, the J call TRBJ2-7; D call uncertain. The CDR3 extends over 12 amino acids. Trimming took 4 bases from V and 3 from J, leaving 7 bases between them. Germline CDR1 reads MNHEY; CDR2 reads SMNVEV (reference sequence). The CDR3 bases are TGTGCCAGCAGTTATATAGGCTACGAGCAGTACTTC. This gives the protein CASSYIGYEQYF.

V gene TRBV12-2 combines with J gene TRBJ1-2. TRBV12-2 is marked as a pseudogene. The CDR3 is 11 residues long. The CDR3 loop reads CASRFGRGYTF. The CDR3 nucleotides are TGTGCAAGTCGCTTTGGTCGCGGCTACACCTTC.

DNA of the CDR3: TGTGCCAGCAGACCAGGGGTTAACACCGGGGAGCTGTTTTTT. Its protein product is CASRPGVNTGELFF. The chain carries TRBV11-3 and TRBJ2-2, with a possible D match to TRBD1 (6 bases). Deletions cut 6 bases from V and 2 bases from J, with 10 bases between. Germline lookup yields CDR1 SGHNT and CDR2 YENEEA. This CDR3 has 14 residues. The full variable domain, its missing parts supplied by reference TRBV11-3 and TRBJ2-2, is EAGVVQSPRYKIIEKKQPVAFWCNPISGHNTLYWYLQNLGQGPELLIRYENEEAVDDSQLPKDRFSAERLKGVDSTLKIQPAELGDSAVYLCASRPGVNTGELFFGEGSRLTVL.

The chain joins TRBV6-5 to TRBJ2-3; D is possibly TRBD1 or TRBD2 (5 bases each). V dropped 6 bases and J dropped 6 bases, with 16 bases sitting between them. Germline CDR1 and CDR2: MNHEY and SVGAGI. The CDR3 is 14 residues long. CDR3 nucleotide sequence: TGTGCCAGCAGGACGGGGCAAAAATGGGATACGCAGTATTTT. It is translated as CASRTGQKWDTQYF.

The chain combines TRBV13 with TRBJ1-3; D ambiguous. V gave up 5 bases and J gave up 3 bases, with 8 bases separating them. The CDR3 runs to 13 residues. CDR1 PRHDT and CDR2 FYEKMQ come from the germline V gene (reference sequence). The CDR3 is CASSRTDGNTIYF. In nucleotides, the CDR3 is TGTGCCAGCAGCCGGACCGATGGAAACACCATATATTTT.

CDR3 bases: TGTGCCAGCAGTCGTATTTACGAGCAGTACTTC. Its protein is CASSRIYEQYF. The chain employs TRBV6-5 and TRBJ2-7; D not resolved. Trimming cost V 5 bases and J 4 bases, with 6 bases left between them. There are 11 residues in the CDR3. Germline V CDR1 and CDR2: MNHEY, SVGAGI.

This chain joins TRBV23-1 and TRBJ1-2, with D perhaps matching TRBD1 (6 bases). TRBV23-1 is an ORF for which the function is uncertain. V was clipped by 10 bases and J by 5 bases, with 14 bases between them. The length of the CDR3 is 12 residues. CDR3 sequence (DNA): TGCGCCAAAGACAGGTTTGATTATGGCTACACCTTC. Protein: CAKDRFDYGYTF.

This sequence joins TRBV11-1 and TRBJ1-3; TRBD1 aligns across 9 bases. Per germline, CDR1 SGHAT and CDR2 FQDESV (reference sequence). The J segment lost 4 bases and the V segment lost 5 bases, leaving 9 bases of the junction unmatched. CDR3 size: 16 residues. CDR3 in DNA: TGTGCCAGCAGCCGCAGTGGGACAGGGTTCGGAAACACCATATATTTT. It specifies CASSRSGTGFGNTIYF.

The chain joins TRBV30 to TRBJ2-7; no clear D gene. With 3 bases removed from V and 7 bases from J, the gap between germline ends came to 16 bases. This CDR3 contains 13 residues. Germline V CDR1 and CDR2: GTSNPN, SVGIG (reference sequence). CDR3 bases: TGTGCCTGGAGCGCAAGCGAGTTTGGGGAGCAGTACTTC. It translates to CAWSASEFGEQYF.

This clone has only one observation. The CDR3 here is CASSKITGSHGYTF. Written as DNA, the CDR3 is TGTGCCAGCAGCAAAATAACAGGGTCCCATGGCTACACCTTC. V is TRBV7-2 and J is TRBJ1-2, with D possibly TRBD1 on 6 matching bases. Germline CDR1 is SGHTA and CDR2 is FQGNSA. The CDR3 spans 14 residues. V lost 5 bases and J 6 bases, leaving 16 bases between the germline ends.

The chain uses TRBV4-2 and TRBJ2-1; 8 nucleotides agree with TRBD2. CDR1 LGHNA and CDR2 YNFKEQ come from the germline V gene. The CDR3 extends over 17 amino acids. With V trimmed by 0 bases and J by 0 bases, 4 bases remained unmatched. The CDR3 is CASSQDQTSASYNEQFF. CDR3 sequence (DNA): TGTGCCAGCAGCCAAGACCAGACTAGCGCCTCCTACAATGAGCAGTTCTTC.

The genes are TRBV4-3 and TRBJ1-4; D unclear. Germline V gives CDR1 LGHNA, CDR2 YSLEER. CDR3 length: 15 residues. Trimming took off 4 bases at V and 3 bases at J, with 12 bases between the two ends. The chain's CDR3 is CASSPRWGSNEKLFF. DNA for the CDR3: TGCGCCAGCAGCCCCCGTTGGGGATCTAATGAAAAACTGTTTTTT.

In this sample, this clone turned up once. This CDR3 is CASSQEGGASYEQYF. As DNA, the CDR3 is TGCGCCAGCAGCCAAGAAGGCGGGGCCTCCTACGAGCAGTACTTC. The V and J genes are TRBV4-3 and TRBJ2-7; TRBD2 is a possible D gene (6 bases). The germline CDR1 and CDR2 sequences are LGHNA and YSLEER. The CDR3 contains 15 residues. V dropped 0 bases and J dropped 0 bases, with 9 bases sitting between them.

This clone showed up just once. V and J are TRBV5-6 and TRBJ2-3; D unclear. The CDR3 loop spans 13 amino acids. V was trimmed by 2 bases and J by 0 bases, leaving 4 bases between them. Looked up from germline, CDR1 is SGHDT and CDR2 is YYEEEE. CDR3 sequence: CASSLGSTDTQYF. CDR3 coding DNA: TGTGCCAGCAGCTTAGGCAGCACAGATACGCAGTATTTT.

CDR3 in DNA: TGTGCCAGCAGCTTAGACAGGGAGGCCCAGCATTTT. It translates to CASSLDREAQHF. The rearrangement uses TRBV7-2 and TRBJ1-5; D might be TRBD1 (6 bases). Per germline, CDR1 SGHTA and CDR2 FQGNSA. The CDR3 has 12 residues. Trimming took off 1 base at V and 11 bases at J, with 9 bases between the two ends.

The chain combines TRBV14 with TRBJ2-2; D not resolved. The germline V gene has CDR1 SGHDN and CDR2 FVKESK. V was pared by 0 bases and J by 5 bases, with 7 bases between. The CDR3 is 14 amino acids. The CDR3 region has the DNA TGTGCCAGCAGCCAAGATCCAGCAACCGGGGAGCTGTTTTTT. This sequence encodes CASSQDPATGELFF.

The rearrangement links TRBV4-2 to TRBJ2-5; 8 bases fit TRBD1. The germline V gene has CDR1 LGHNA and CDR2 YNFKEQ. CDR3 size: 15 residues. J was trimmed by 3 bases and V by 1 base; bases with no gene match: 4. The CDR3: CASSQGTGPEETQYF. The CDR3 coding sequence is TGTGCCAGCAGCCAAGGGACAGGGCCCGAAGAGACCCAGTACTTC.